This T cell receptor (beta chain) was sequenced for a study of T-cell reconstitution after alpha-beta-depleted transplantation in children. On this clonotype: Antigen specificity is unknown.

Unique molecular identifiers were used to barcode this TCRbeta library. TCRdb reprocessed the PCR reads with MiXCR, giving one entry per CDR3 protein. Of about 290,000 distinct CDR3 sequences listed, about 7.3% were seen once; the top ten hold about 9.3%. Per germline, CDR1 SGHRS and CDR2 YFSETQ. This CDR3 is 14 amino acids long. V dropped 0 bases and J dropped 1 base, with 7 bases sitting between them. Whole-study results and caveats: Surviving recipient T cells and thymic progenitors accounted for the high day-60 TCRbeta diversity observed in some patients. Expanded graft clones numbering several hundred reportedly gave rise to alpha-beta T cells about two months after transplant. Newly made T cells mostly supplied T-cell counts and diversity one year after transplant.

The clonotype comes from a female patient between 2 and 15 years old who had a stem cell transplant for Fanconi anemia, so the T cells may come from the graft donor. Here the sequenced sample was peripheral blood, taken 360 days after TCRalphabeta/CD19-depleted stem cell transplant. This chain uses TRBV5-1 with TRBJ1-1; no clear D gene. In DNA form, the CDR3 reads TGCGCCAGCAGCTTGGACGTGGGGAACACTGAAGCTTTCTTT. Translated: CASSLDVGNTEAFF.